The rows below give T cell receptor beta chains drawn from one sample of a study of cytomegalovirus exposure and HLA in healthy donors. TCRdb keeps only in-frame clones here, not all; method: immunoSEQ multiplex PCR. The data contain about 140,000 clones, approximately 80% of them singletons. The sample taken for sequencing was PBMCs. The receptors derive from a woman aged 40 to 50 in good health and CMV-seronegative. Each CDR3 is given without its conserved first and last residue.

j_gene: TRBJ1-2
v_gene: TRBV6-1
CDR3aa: ASSFRDYLRGRYT

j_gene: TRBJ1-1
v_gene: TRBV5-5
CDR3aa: ASSLAWETEAF

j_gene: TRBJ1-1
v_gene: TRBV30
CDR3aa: AWRVGRGWTEAF

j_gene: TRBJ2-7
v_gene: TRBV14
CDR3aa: ASSQFLAGGQTYEQY

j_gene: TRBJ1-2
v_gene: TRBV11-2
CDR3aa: ASRRALEGYGYT

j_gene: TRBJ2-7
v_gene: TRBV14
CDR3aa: ASSQAQAHSYEQY

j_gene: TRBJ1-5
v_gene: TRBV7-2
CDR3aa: ASSSGGGGRQNQPQH

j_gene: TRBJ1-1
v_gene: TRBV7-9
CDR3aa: ASSLGQQGVDEAF

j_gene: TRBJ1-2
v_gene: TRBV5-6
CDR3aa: ASSEDTYGYT

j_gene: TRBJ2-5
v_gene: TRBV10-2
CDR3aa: ASTPGQETQY

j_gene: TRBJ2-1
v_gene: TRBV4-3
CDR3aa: ASSLGTSGWNEQF

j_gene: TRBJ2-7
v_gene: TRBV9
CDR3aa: ASSAGPGGAYEQY

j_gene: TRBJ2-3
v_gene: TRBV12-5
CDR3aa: ASRGATDTQY

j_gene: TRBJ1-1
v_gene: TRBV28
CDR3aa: ASLEQGAGAEAF

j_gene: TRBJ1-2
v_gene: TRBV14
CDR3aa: ASSQETGVYGYT

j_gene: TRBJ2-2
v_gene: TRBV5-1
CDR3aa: ASSLSGELF

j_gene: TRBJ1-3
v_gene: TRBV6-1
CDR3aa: ASSGGQGTISGNTIY

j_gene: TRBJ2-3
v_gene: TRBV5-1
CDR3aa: ASSISGGAEDTQY

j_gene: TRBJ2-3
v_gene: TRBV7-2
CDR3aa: ASSLDSGRGQY

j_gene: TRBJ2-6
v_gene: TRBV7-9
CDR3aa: ASSPRGANVLT

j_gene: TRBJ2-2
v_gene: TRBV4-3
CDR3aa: ASSQVVAVANTGELF

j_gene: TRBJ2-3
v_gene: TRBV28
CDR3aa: ASSLMGARADTQY

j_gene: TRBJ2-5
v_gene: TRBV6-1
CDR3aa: ASNLGGPQETQY

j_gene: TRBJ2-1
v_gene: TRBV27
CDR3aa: ASSLSGTSGHNEQF

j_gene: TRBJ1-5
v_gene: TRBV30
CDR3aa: AWSNQGNQPQH

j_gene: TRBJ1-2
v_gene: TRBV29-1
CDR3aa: SVGWGDEYEGQGSGLYGYT

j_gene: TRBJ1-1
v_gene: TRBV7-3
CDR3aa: ASSLDLNTEAF

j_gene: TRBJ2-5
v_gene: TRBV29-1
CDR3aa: SVPRYGLETQY

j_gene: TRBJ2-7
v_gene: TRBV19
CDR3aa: ASSEQGAIYEQY

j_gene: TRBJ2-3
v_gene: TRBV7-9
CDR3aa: ASSRGLSTDTQY

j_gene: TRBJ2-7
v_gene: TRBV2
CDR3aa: ASMWGETSGGYEQY

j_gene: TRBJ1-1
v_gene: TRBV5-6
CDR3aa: ASSVGGRNTEAF

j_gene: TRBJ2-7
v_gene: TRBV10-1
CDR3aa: ASGSGQGLTYEQY

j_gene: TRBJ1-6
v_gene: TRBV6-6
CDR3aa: ASSYSGTENNSPLH

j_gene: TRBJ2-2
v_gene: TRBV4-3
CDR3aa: ASSQDQTGELF

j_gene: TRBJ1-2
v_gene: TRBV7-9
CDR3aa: ASSPQPTSNYGYT

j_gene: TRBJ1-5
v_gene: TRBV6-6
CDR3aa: ASSSYRDSNQPQH

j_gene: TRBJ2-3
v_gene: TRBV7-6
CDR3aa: ASSWDRGSGTQY

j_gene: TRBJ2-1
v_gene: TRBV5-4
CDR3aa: ASRVGGQGYNEQF

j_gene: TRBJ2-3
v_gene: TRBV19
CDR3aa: ASSTGLAGNRHTQY

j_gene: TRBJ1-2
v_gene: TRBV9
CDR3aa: ASSVAPQGTYGYT